This TCR beta chain was sequenced in a study of CD8 T cells in Susac syndrome. The CDR3 contains 14 residues. V lost 4 bases and J lost 7; bases outside the gene matches: 9. Germline values: CDR1 SGHRS, CDR2 YFSETQ. Random hexamers primed reverse transcription of 0.5 to 1 ug RNA. Amplification of TCR beta CDR3 was carried out by immunoSEQ multiplex PCR, which covered 54 Vbeta and 13 Jbeta segments. TCRdb reprocessed the immunoSEQ multiplex PCR reads via MiXCR and lists one record per CDR3 protein. Here the sample spans about 250,000 distinct CDR3 sequences, 85% to 95% being singletons. TCR beta sequences were obtained from blood CD8+ and CD4+ T cells.

The clonotype comes from a human donor with multiple sclerosis. The chain joins TRBV5-1 to TRBJ2-5; the match to TRBD1 covers 8 bases. The sequencing input was CD4+ T cells from PBMCs. The CDR3 sequence is CASSTGQGFGTQYF. CDR3 DNA: TGCGCCAGCAGCACAGGACAGGGCTTCGGGACCCAGTACTTC.